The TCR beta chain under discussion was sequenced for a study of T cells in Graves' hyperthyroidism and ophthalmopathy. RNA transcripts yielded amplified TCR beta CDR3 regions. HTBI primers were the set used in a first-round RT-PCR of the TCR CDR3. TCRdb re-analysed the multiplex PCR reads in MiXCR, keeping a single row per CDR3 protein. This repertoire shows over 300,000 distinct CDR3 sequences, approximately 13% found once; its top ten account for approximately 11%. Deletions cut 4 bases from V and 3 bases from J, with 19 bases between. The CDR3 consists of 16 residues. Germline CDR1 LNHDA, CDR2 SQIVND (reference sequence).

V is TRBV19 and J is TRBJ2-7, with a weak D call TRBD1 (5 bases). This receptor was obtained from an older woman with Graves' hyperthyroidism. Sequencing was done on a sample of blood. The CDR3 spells CASSTPGPGTNYEQYF. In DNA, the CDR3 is TGTGCCAGTAGTACCCCAGGGCCAGGCACGAACTACGAGCAGTACTTC.